This is a list of T cell receptor beta chains from one sample in a study of blood T cell repertoires in COVID-19. Using immunoSEQ multiplex PCR, the repertoire was profiled, and TCRdb retains in-frame clones only, with some absent. The sample contains 140,000 to 150,000 clones, approximately 90% of which appear only once. The sequencing input was peripheral blood. These receptor sequences come from a human donor with COVID-19, enrolled during active disease. The donor label of this sample is uncertain. CDR3s include the opening cysteine and the closing phenylalanine or tryptophan. A D gene is named only where the DNA matches it firmly. The size of a clone is reported for some rows only, either as once, few or many, or as a class for expanded clones.

cdr3_length	v_call	j_call	d_call	clone_size	cdr3_nt	cdr3_aa
16	TRBV18	TRBJ1-1	NA	NA	TGTGCCAGCTCACCGGGACAAGGGGCTTTGAACACTGAAGCTTTCTTT	CASSPGQGALNTEAFF
12	TRBV3-1/TRBV3-2	TRBJ1-1	NA	NA	TGTGCCAGCAGCCAGTTTGGGGGCCAAGCTTTCTTT	CASSQFGGQAFF
13	TRBV3-1/TRBV3-2	TRBJ1-4	NA	NA	TGTGCCAGCAGCCCCTCGGCTAGAGAGGGCCTGTTTTTT	CASSPSAREGLFF
15	TRBV30	TRBJ1-1	TRBD1	NA	TGTGCCTGGAAGGGACAGGGGGTTGAGAACACTGAAGCTTTCTTT	CAWKGQGVENTEAFF
17	TRBV24-1	TRBJ1-1	TRBD1	NA	TGTGCCACCAGTGATTCAGGGGGCTCCAGGGCGGACACTGAAGCTTTCTTT	CATSDSGGSRADTEAFF
16	TRBV13	TRBJ2-7	TRBD1	NA	TGTGCCAGCAGCCTTTCGCCGAGACAGGGAATCGGCGAGCAGTACTTC	CASSLSPRQGIGEQYF
14	TRBV5-4	TRBJ2-1	TRBD2	NA	TGTGCCAGCAGCTTGGCGGGAGGGAGATATGAGCAGTTCTTC	CASSLAGGRYEQFF
15	TRBV3-1/TRBV3-2	TRBJ1-3	NA	NA	TGTGCCAGCAGCCCAACAGGGATCTCTGGAAACACCATATATTTT	CASSPTGISGNTIYF
11	TRBV6-6	TRBJ1-1	NA	few	TGTGCCAGCAGTCCTGACACTGAAGCTTTCTTT	CASSPDTEAFF
14	TRBV7-6	TRBJ2-1	TRBD1	NA	TGTGCCAGCAGCTCCCGACGGACAGGGAATGAGCAGTTCTTC	CASSSRRTGNEQFF
14	TRBV11-2	TRBJ1-2	NA	NA	TGTGCCAGCAGCTTAGATCTCGAGGATGGGGGCTACACCTTC	CASSLDLEDGGYTF
16	TRBV2	TRBJ2-4	TRBD2	NA	TGTGCCAGCAGACTGGGACTAGCGGGAGCCAAAAACATTCAGTACTTC	CASRLGLAGAKNIQYF
12	TRBV24-1	TRBJ2-1	NA	NA	TGTGCCACCAGCTCGTTTTACAATGAGCAGTTCTTC	CATSSFYNEQFF
17	TRBV5-1	TRBJ1-4	NA	NA	TGCGCCAGCAGCCTCGGCCCTCAGGGGACGGCTAATGAAAAACTGTTTTTT	CASSLGPQGTANEKLFF
18	TRBV6-1	TRBJ2-6	TRBD2	NA	TGTGCCAGCAGTGAACTACTAGCGGGGCACTCTGGGGCCAACGTCCTGACTTTC	CASSELLAGHSGANVLTF
11	TRBV6-6	TRBJ2-7	NA	NA	TGTGCCAGCAGTTTCGACGGGGGGCAGTACTTC	CASSFDGGQYF
16	TRBV7-8	TRBJ2-1	TRBD2	NA	TGTGCCAGCAGCTTACTCCCTAGCGGGATGTACAATGAGCAGTTCTTC	CASSLLPSGMYNEQFF
16	TRBV12-2	TRBJ1-5	NA	few	TGTGCAAGTCGCTGCACAGGCAAGGGAAGCAATCAGCCCCAGCATTTT	CASRCTGKGSNQPQHF
16	TRBV3-1/TRBV3-2	TRBJ2-3	NA	NA	TGTGCCAGCAGCCAAGATTTGCACAGGAGCACAGATACGCAGTATTTT	CASSQDLHRSTDTQYF
13	TRBV2	TRBJ1-5	NA	NA	TGTGCCAGCACTGTCCGAGCAAATCAGCCCCAGCATTTT	CASTVRANQPQHF
14	TRBV9	TRBJ2-1	NA	NA	TGTGCCAGCAGCGTGGAGGGGGCCAGAAATGAGCAGTTCTTC	CASSVEGARNEQFF
13	TRBV10-3	TRBJ1-2	NA	NA	TGTGCCATCAGTGAGCAGAATAACTATGGCTACACCTTC	CAISEQNNYGYTF
19	TRBV27	TRBJ2-3	TRBD2	NA	TGTGCCAGCAGTCCGCTCCCGGGACTAGCGGGAAGGGGCGCAGATACGCAGTATTTT	CASSPLPGLAGRGADTQYF
15	TRBV15	TRBJ1-5	NA	NA	TGTGCCACCAGCAGCCCCGTTACCGGTTATCAGCCCCAGCATTTT	CATSSPVTGYQPQHF
16	TRBV5-4	TRBJ2-2	NA	NA	TGTGCCAGCAGCTTGGGGCCAGGGATGAACACCGGGGAGCTGTTTTTT	CASSLGPGMNTGELFF
13	TRBV12-5	TRBJ2-6	NA	NA	TGTGCTAGTGCCTACTCTGGGGCCAACGTCCTGACTTTC	CASAYSGANVLTF
12	TRBV12-3/TRBV12-4	TRBJ1-2	NA	once	TGTGCCACCAGGTGGGCCGGCTATGGCTACACCTTC	CATRWAGYGYTF
15	TRBV5-4	TRBJ1-2	TRBD1	NA	TGTGCCAGCAGCTCGACCACGGGACAGGGCTCAAGCTACACCTTC	CASSSTTGQGSSYTF
14	TRBV5-4	TRBJ2-1	NA	NA	TGTGCCAGCAGCTTTCCTAGCCGAGGCAATGAGCAGTTCTTC	CASSFPSRGNEQFF
14	TRBV2	TRBJ2-2	NA	NA	TGTGCCAGCAGGAAGGACAGGAACACCGGGGAGCTGTTTTTT	CASRKDRNTGELFF
15	TRBV27	TRBJ1-6	NA	NA	TGTGCCAGCACTTGGGCAGGGACCTATAATTCACCCCTCCACTTT	CASTWAGTYNSPLHF
16	TRBV5-1	TRBJ2-3	TRBD2	NA	TGCGCCAGCAGCTTGGAATCGCGGGGGGGCACAGATACGCAGTATTTT	CASSLESRGGTDTQYF
14	TRBV3-1/TRBV3-2	TRBJ2-1	NA	once	TGTGCCAGCAGCCAAGATAGCGGTACGAATGAGCAGTTCTTC	CASSQDSGTNEQFF
14	TRBV28	TRBJ2-2	NA	once	TGTGCCACGACTGCCCTGGCGAACACCGGGGAGCTGTTTTTT	CATTALANTGELFF
15	TRBV18	TRBJ1-4	TRBD1	NA	TGTGCCAGCTCACCGGCGACAGGGTTGGTTGAAAAACTGTTTTTT	CASSPATGLVEKLFF
13	TRBV11-3	TRBJ1-1	NA	NA	TGTGCCAGCAGCTTTTCACAGAACACTGAAGCTTTCTTT	CASSFSQNTEAFF
14	TRBV7-2	TRBJ2-7	NA	NA	TGTGCCAGCAGCTTGGACAGCCCCTCCTACGAGCAGTACTTC	CASSLDSPSYEQYF
16	TRBV7-9	TRBJ1-5	TRBD1	NA	TGTGCCAGCAGCCCGGGGGACAGGGGGCGGAATCAGCCCCAGCATTTT	CASSPGDRGRNQPQHF
18	TRBV13	TRBJ2-2	TRBD2	few	TGTGCCAGCAGCTCCCCTTTAGCGGGGGGGTCGGACACCGGGGAGCTGTTTTTT	CASSSPLAGGSDTGELFF
15	TRBV5-1	TRBJ2-5	NA	NA	TGCGCCAGCAGCTTGGGGGGGGGCGTCCAAGAGACCCAGTACTTC	CASSLGGGVQETQYF
13	TRBV2	TRBJ2-2	NA	NA	TGTGCCAGCAGTCAACAGGGTGATGGGGAGCTGTTTTTT	CASSQQGDGELFF
13	TRBV5-1	TRBJ1-2	NA	few	TGCGCCAGCAGCCGGGAATTCTTGGACGGCTACACCTTC	CASSREFLDGYTF
17	TRBV12-5	TRBJ1-2	NA	NA	TGTGCTAGTGGTTTGGTAGAAGGGGCCCGGGACATCCATGGCTACACCTTC	CASGLVEGARDIHGYTF
14	TRBV5-4	TRBJ1-1	NA	NA	TGTGCCAGCAGCTTTACAGAGTTGAACACTGAAGCTTTCTTT	CASSFTELNTEAFF
19	TRBV4-1	TRBJ1-6	TRBD1	NA	TGCGCCAGCAGCCAGGTTCGGGACAGGGGATACTCCTATAATTCACCCCTCCACTTT	CASSQVRDRGYSYNSPLHF
13	TRBV6-5	TRBJ1-3	NA	NA	TGTGCCAGCACCCCGTTTACTGGAAACACCATATATTTT	CASTPFTGNTIYF
15	TRBV11-1	TRBJ2-2	NA	NA	TGTGCCAGCAGCGAGGTTGTTAGCGAAGGCGGGGAGCTGTTTTTT	CASSEVVSEGGELFF
14	TRBV5-1	TRBJ2-1	NA	NA	TGCGCCAGCAGTTCTGGGACTGACTACAATGAGCAGTTCTTC	CASSSGTDYNEQFF